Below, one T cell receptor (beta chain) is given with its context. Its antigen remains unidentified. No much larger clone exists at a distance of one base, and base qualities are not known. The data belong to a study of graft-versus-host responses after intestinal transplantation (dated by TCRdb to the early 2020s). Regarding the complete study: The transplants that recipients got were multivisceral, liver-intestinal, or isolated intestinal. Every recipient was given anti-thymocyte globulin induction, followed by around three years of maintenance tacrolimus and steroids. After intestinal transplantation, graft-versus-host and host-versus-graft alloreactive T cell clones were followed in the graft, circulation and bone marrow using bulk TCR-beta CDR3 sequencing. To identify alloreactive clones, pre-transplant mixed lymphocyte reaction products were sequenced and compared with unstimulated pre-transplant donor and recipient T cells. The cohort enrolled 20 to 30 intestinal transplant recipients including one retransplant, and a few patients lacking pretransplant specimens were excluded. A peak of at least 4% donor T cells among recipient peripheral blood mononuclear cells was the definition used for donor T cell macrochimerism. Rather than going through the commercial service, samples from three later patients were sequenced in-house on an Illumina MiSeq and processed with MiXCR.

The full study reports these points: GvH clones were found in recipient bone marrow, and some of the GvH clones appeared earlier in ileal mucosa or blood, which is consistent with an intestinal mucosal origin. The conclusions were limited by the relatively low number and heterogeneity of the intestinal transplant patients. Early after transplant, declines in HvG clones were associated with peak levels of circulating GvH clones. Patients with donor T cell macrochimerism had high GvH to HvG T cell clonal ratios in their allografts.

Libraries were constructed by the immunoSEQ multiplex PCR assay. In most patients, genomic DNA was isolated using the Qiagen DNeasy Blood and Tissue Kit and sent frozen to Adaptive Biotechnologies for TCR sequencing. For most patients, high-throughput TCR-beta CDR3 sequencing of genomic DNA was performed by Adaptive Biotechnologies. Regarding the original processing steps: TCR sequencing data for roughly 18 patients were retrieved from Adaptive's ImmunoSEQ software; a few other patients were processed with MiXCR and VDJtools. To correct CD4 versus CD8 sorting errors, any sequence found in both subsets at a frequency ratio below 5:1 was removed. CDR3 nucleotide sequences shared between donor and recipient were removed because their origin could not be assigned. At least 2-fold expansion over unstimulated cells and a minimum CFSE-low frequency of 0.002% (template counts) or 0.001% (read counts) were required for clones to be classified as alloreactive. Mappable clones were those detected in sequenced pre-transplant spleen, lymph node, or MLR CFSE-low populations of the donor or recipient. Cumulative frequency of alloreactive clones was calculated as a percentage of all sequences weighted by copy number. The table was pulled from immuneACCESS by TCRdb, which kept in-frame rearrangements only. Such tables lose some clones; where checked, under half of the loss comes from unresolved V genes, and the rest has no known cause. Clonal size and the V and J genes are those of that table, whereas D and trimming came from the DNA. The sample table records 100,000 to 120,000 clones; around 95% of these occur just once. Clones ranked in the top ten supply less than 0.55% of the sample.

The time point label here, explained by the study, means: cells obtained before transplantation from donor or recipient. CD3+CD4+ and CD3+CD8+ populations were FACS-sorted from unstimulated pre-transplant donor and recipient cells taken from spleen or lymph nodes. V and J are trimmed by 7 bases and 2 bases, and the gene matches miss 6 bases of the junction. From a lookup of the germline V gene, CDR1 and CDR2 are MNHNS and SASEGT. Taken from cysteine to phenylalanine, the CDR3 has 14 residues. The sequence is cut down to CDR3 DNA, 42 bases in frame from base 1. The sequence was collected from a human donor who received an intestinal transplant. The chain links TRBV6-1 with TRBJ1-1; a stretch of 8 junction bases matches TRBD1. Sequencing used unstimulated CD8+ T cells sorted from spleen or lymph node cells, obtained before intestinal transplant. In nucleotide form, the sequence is TGTGCCAGCAACTGGGACAGGTCTAACACTGAAGCTTTCTTT. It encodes CASNWDRSNTEAFF.